This record concerns one T cell receptor beta chain sequence. Only in-frame clones appear in the TCRdb table, and some are missing; sequencing was by immunoSEQ multiplex PCR. The table has under 600,000 clones, around 76% seen once; the top ten hold around 12%. The data are from a study of shared clonotypes between healthy human individuals. V gave up 1 base and J gave up 4 bases, with 23 bases separating them. The germline CDR1 and CDR2 sequences are SGHTA and FQGNSA. The length of the CDR3 is 18 residues. This TCR derives from a woman aged 40 to 50 in good health. Some clones in this sample may be carry-over from other donors' samples. The specimen sequenced was PBMCs. V is TRBV7-2 and J is TRBJ2-7; a possible D gene is TRBD2 (6 bases). The CDR3 DNA reads as TGTGCCAGCAGCTTAGTAGGGGCACCGGGACTCCCACTTTACGAGCAGTACTTC. Translation gives CASSLVGAPGLPLYEQYF. The entire variable domain, with the rest obtained from reference TRBV7-2 and TRBJ2-7, is as follows: GAGVSQSPSNKVTEKGKDVELRCDPISGHTALYWYRQSLGQGLEFLIYFQGNSAPDKSGLPSDRFSAERTGGSVSTLTIQRTQQEDSAVYLCASSLVGAPGLPLYEQYFGPGTRLTVT.